This TCR beta chain was identified during a study of shared clonotypes between healthy human individuals. This clone was counted only a few times. Unsorted PBMC DNA sequencing spanned ten immunoSEQ deep assay plates. The table came from immunoSEQ multiplex PCR; TCRdb's copy has only in-frame clones and leaves some out. Among hundreds of thousands of clones, 70% to 80% were seen once, and the ten largest hold 13%. This clonotype originated in a woman aged 40 to 50 in good health. Some clones in this sample may be carry-over from other donors' samples. Sequencing input: PBMCs.

CDR3: CASSSNSGREAFF. The CDR3, as DNA: TGTGCCAGCAGTTCGAACTCGGGACGCGAAGCTTTCTTT. The chain combines TRBV28 with TRBJ1-1; D may be TRBD1 (5 bases). CDR3 length: 13 residues. The ends were cut back, 4 bases at V and 8 bases at J, with 14 bases in the middle. The germline gives CDR1 MDHEN, CDR2 SYDVKM.